This TCR beta chain was identified during a study of Graves' ophthalmopathy and Graves' hyperthyroidism. Whole-study findings and limits: It was with around 70% sensitivity and about 72% specificity that the model predicted ophthalmopathy progression. Detection in blood was also observed for most expanded thyroid clonotypes above 0.001 frequency.

Beta-chain TCR CDR3 regions were amplified from RNA transcripts. After a first-round RT-PCR with HTBI primers, a second-round multiplex PCR was run. TCRdb ran MiXCR on the multiplex PCR reads and lists one entry per CDR3 protein. The data show about 16,000 distinct CDR3 sequences, more than 45% seen once. As regards this clonotype: What it recognizes is unknown.

CDR3 size: 16 residues. V shed 5 bases, J shed 4 bases, and the junction held 5 bases outside the gene matches. Germline CDR1 LNHDA, CDR2 SQIVND (reference sequence). Diagnosis relied on clinical symptoms, serum thyroxine, TRAb, thyroid ultrasound and orbital computed tomography. From fresh peripheral blood, 10 ml in volume, the PBMCs were obtained. Input material: peripheral blood. This TCR was recovered from a woman in her thirties or forties with stable Graves' hyperthyroidism. This chain connects TRBV19 to TRBJ2-1, with TRBD2 matching over 13 bases. The CDR3 DNA reads as TGTGCCAGTAGTTCCGGGACTAGCGGGAATTACAATGAGCAGTTCTTC. Translating gives CASSSGTSGNYNEQFF.